The 30 T cell receptor beta chains presented below share a single source sample, sequenced in a study of siplizumab effects on memory and regulatory T cells. The protocol was immunoSEQ multiplex PCR, while the TCRdb copy is restricted to in-frame clones and leaves out a portion. Among some 97,000 clones listed, more than 85% were seen once. Source material: CD4+ T cells sorted from blood. The receptors originated from a human donor in good health. Some clones in this sample may be carry-over from other donors' samples.

This chain joins TRBV12-2 and TRBJ2-5; TRBD1 is the table's D call, not checked against the DNA. TRBV12-2 has pseudogene status. The CDR3 length is 16 residues. The chain's CDR3 is CASRLVTGSPSETQYF. The CDR3 region has the DNA TGTGCAAGTCGCTTAGTGACAGGGAGCCCGTCAGAGACCCAGTACTTC.

This clone was counted once. The V and J genes are TRBV6-5 and TRBJ2-7; D is tentatively TRBD1 or TRBD2 (5 bases each). The CDR3 extends over 15 amino acids. Trimming took off 2 bases at V and 0 bases at J, with 11 bases between the two ends. Germline loops: CDR1 MNHEY, CDR2 SVGAGI. The CDR3 is CASSYRDPSSYEQYF. CDR3 nucleotide sequence: TGTGCCAGCAGTTACAGGGACCCGAGCTCCTACGAGCAGTACTTC.

V gene TRBV6-5 combines with J gene TRBJ1-4; D is ambiguous. This CDR3 contains 15 residues. Germline CDR1 is MNHEY and CDR2 is SVGAGI. V shed 5 bases and J shed 7 bases, with 17 bases lying between them. The chain's CDR3 is CASSHKTSGREKLFF. DNA for the CDR3: TGTGCCAGCAGTCACAAGACCAGCGGCCGTGAAAAACTGTTTTTT.

The chain combines TRBV29-1 with TRBJ2-7, with 7 bases matching TRBD1. Trimming cost V 4 bases and J 6 bases; bases outside gene matches: 6. The germline V gene has CDR1 SQVTM and CDR2 ANQGSEA. The CDR3 has 12 amino acids. CDR3 protein: CSVGQGSGEQYF. The CDR3 nucleotides are TGCAGCGTTGGACAGGGTTCGGGCGAGCAGTACTTC.

The J gene is TRBJ2-1, the V gene TRBV19, with TRBD2 matching over 11 bases. The germline V gene encodes CDR1 LNHDA and CDR2 SQIVND (reference sequence). CDR3 size: 16 residues. V gave up 2 bases and J gave up 5 bases; unmatched junction bases: 5. The CDR3 reads CASSIRASGGNNEQFF. DNA for the CDR3: TGTGCCAGTAGTATAAGGGCTAGCGGGGGGAACAATGAGCAGTTCTTC.

The chain's CDR3 is CASSYDYNSGNTIYF. As DNA, the CDR3 is TGTGCCAGCAGCTACGACTATAACTCTGGAAACACCATATATTTT. The chain is built from TRBV6-1 and TRBJ1-3; D is uncertain. Germline CDR1 is MNHNS and CDR2 is SASEGT. The CDR3 has 15 amino acids. The V gene lost 6 bases and the J gene lost 0 bases, with 12 bases spanning the gap.

This rearrangement joins TRBV11-2 to TRBJ2-3, with 7 bases fitting TRBD2. V shed 5 bases and J 4 bases; nucleotides not matched to a gene: 12. This CDR3 comprises 16 residues. Germline CDR1 reads SGHAT; CDR2 reads FQNNGV. CDR3 protein: CASSPRGLVVADTQYF. As DNA, the CDR3 is TGTGCCAGCAGCCCCCGAGGACTAGTAGTGGCAGATACGCAGTATTTT. Looking up the rest from reference TRBV11-2 and TRBJ2-3 gives the full variable domain: EAGVAQSPRYKIIEKRQSVAFWCNPISGHATLYWYQQILGQGPKLLIQFQNNGVVDDSQLPKDRFSAERLKGVDSTLKIQPAKLEDSAVYLCASSPRGLVVADTQYFGPGTRLTVL.

The V and J genes are TRBV29-1 and TRBJ2-5; D unresolved. Germline CDR1 and CDR2: SQVTM and ANQGSEA. Trimming cost V 7 bases and J 5 bases, with 11 bases left between them. The CDR3 is 11 residues long. CDR3 region: CSGETSETQYF. The CDR3 nucleotides are TGCAGCGGTGAGACAAGTGAGACCCAGTACTTC.

The V call is TRBV19, the J call TRBJ2-6; a weak D match, TRBD1 (6 bases). The V end was cut by 9 bases, the J end by 1 base, with 13 bases between. The CDR3 extends over 15 amino acids. Germline V lookup: CDR1 LNHDA, CDR2 SQIVND (reference sequence). The CDR3 nucleotides read TGTGCCAGCGAAGGGGGTTTATCTGGGGCCAACGTCCTGACTTTC. It yields the protein CASEGGLSGANVLTF. Full variable domain (remainder filled in from reference TRBV19 and TRBJ2-6): DGGITQSPKYLFRKEGQNVTLSCEQNLNHDAMYWYRQDPGQGLRLIYYSQIVNDFQKGDIAEGYSVSREKKESFPLTVTSAQKNPTAFYLCASEGGLSGANVLTFGAGSRLTVL.

The chain couples TRBV5-1 to TRBJ2-2; TRBD2 matches 14 bases. V lost 3 bases, J lost 7 bases, and 17 bases stayed unmatched. The CDR3 loop spans 20 amino acids. Per germline, CDR1 SGHRS and CDR2 YFSETQ. The CDR3 reads CASSWKQRPGLAGASGELFF. In DNA form, the CDR3 reads TGCGCCAGCAGCTGGAAACAACGCCCGGGACTAGCGGGAGCGAGCGGGGAGCTGTTTTTT. Together with reference TRBV5-1 and TRBJ2-2, the CDR3 gives the full variable domain: KAGVTQTPRYLIKTRGQQVTLSCSPISGHRSVSWYQQTPGQGLQFLFEYFSETQRNKGNFPGRFSGRQFSNSRSEMNVSTLELGDSALYLCASSWKQRPGLAGASGELFFGEGSRLTVL.

The J gene is TRBJ2-2, the V gene TRBV5-1, with 8 bases matching TRBD2. The V gene's germline CDR1 is SGHRS and CDR2 YFSETQ. V lost 1 base and J lost 3; bases outside the gene matches: 2. CDR3 size: 15 residues. The CDR3 DNA is TGCGCCAGCAGCTTGACTAGCGGAGACACCGGGGAGCTGTTTTTT. Residues: CASSLTSGDTGELFF.

The J gene is TRBJ2-5, the V gene TRBV4-2; 7 positions agree with TRBD2. V trimming: 0 bases; J trimming: 5 bases; junction bases outside the gene matches: 12. The germline V gene encodes CDR1 LGHNA and CDR2 YNFKEQ. This CDR3 is 17 amino acids long. The CDR3 coding sequence is TGTGCCAGCAGCCAAGATGGGAAGACTAGCCCGGGGGAGACCCAGTACTTC. Amino acids: CASSQDGKTSPGETQYF.

This chain uses TRBV19 with TRBJ1-2; D gene uncertain. V lost 5 bases and J lost 2, with 12 bases in between. The CDR3 covers 14 residues. Per the germline V gene, CDR1 is LNHDA and CDR2 is SQIVND (reference sequence). The CDR3 region is CASSLGTVNYGYTF. The DNA of the CDR3 is TGTGCCAGTAGTCTCGGCACGGTAAACTATGGCTACACCTTC.

The count of this clone is one. The rearrangement links TRBV6-1 to TRBJ1-5; D unresolved. V was cut by 6 bases and J by 3 bases, with 9 bases left in between. The CDR3 contains 13 residues. In germline, CDR1 is MNHNS, CDR2 SASEGT. DNA for the CDR3: TGTGCCAGCAGGGGAGGAAACAATCAGCCCCAGCATTTT. Protein: CASRGGNNQPQHF.

The chain joins TRBV5-6 to TRBJ2-3; D gene uncertain. This CDR3 has 15 amino acids. From germline, CDR1 is SGHDT and CDR2 YYEEEE. V dropped 0 bases and J dropped 2 bases, with 10 bases sitting between them. The CDR3 DNA reads TGTGCCAGCAGCTTGGAATTGGGCAACACAGATACGCAGTATTTT. Its translation is CASSLELGNTDTQYF.

The chain combines TRBV6-1 with TRBJ2-2, with D hard to call. Trimming shortened V by 1 base and J by 3 bases, and 9 bases separated the two germline ends. This CDR3 is built from 15 residues. Germline CDR1 and CDR2: MNHNS and SASEGT. The CDR3 coding sequence is TGTGCCAGCAGTGAAGGTGTAGTCGACACCGGGGAGCTGTTTTTT. Translating it yields CASSEGVVDTGELFF.

This clone was detected a few times. V is TRBV4-1 and J is TRBJ2-5; D gene uncertain. The V end was cut by 4 bases, the J end by 2 bases, with 8 bases between. Germline assignment: CDR1 MGHRA and CDR2 YSYEKL. CDR3 length: 13 residues. The CDR3 protein is CASSLGIQETQYF. CDR3 nucleotide sequence: TGCGCCAGCAGCCTCGGCATACAAGAGACCCAGTACTTC.

This sequence joins TRBV27 and TRBJ2-5; D perhaps matches TRBD2 (5 bases). The V gene lost 6 bases and the J gene lost 0 bases, with 20 bases spanning the gap. This CDR3 is 17 amino acids long. Germline V lookup: CDR1 MNHEY, CDR2 SMNVEV (reference sequence). The CDR3 loop reads CASSPRRFSRDQETQYF. CDR3 DNA sequence: TGTGCCAGCAGCCCCCGGAGGTTTAGTAGGGACCAAGAGACCCAGTACTTC.

V gene TRBV11-2 combines with J gene TRBJ1-6; possible D gene TRBD1, 5 bases. V lost 1 base, J lost 0 bases, and 10 bases lay in between. Germline V lookup: CDR1 SGHAT, CDR2 FQNNGV. The CDR3 spans 17 residues. The CDR3 nucleotides are TGTGCCAGCAGCTTAGGCCACAGGAGCTCCTATAATTCACCCCTCCACTTT. Translation gives CASSLGHRSSYNSPLHF.

This sequence joins TRBV11-2 and TRBJ2-7, with D maybe TRBD1 (5 bases). The germline gives CDR1 SGHAT, CDR2 FQNNGV. V was clipped by 4 bases and J by 6 bases, with 7 bases between them. This CDR3 has 11 amino acids. In DNA form, the CDR3 reads TGTGCCAGCAGCTCCGACAGCGAGCAGTACTTC. It translates to CASSSDSEQYF.

This clone was counted once. The chain couples TRBV29-1 to TRBJ2-7, with D tentatively TRBD1 (5 bases). V was pared by 4 bases and J by 2 bases, with 12 bases between. The CDR3 is made up of 13 amino acids. Germline V gene sequence: CDR1 SQVTM, CDR2 ANQGSEA. CDR3 nucleotides: TGCAGCGTTGCGAATCAGGGCCCCTACGAGCAGTACTTC. This encodes CSVANQGPYEQYF.

V is TRBV9 and J is TRBJ2-3; a possible D gene is TRBD1 (5 bases). V lost 1 base to trimming and J lost 1 base, with 7 bases between them. Germline CDR1 reads SGDLS; CDR2 reads YYNGEE. The CDR3 covers 14 residues. CDR3 sequence: CASSVQGGTDTQYF. The CDR3, as DNA: TGTGCCAGCAGCGTACAGGGCGGCACAGATACGCAGTATTTT. Based on the CDR3 plus reference TRBV9 and TRBJ2-3, the full variable domain is DSGVTQTPKHLITATGQRVTLRCSPRSGDLSVYWYQQSLDQGLQFLIQYYNGEERAKGNILERFSAQQFPDLHSELNLSSLELGDSALYFCASSVQGGTDTQYFGPGTRLTVL.

This sequence joins TRBV27 and TRBJ2-3; possibly TRBD1 for D (5 bases). CDR3 length: 14 residues. Germline CDR1 is MNHEY and CDR2 is SMNVEV (reference sequence). Trimming shortened V by 6 bases and J by 3 bases, and 13 bases separated the two germline ends. The CDR3 region has the DNA TGTGCCAGCAGACCAATACAGGAGACAGATACGCAGTATTTT. Its translation: CASRPIQETDTQYF.

The rearrangement joins TRBV9 to TRBJ2-3; TRBD1 matches at 10 bases. The V and J ends lost 2 bases and 5 bases, in that order; junction bases with no gene match: 11. This CDR3 contains 17 residues. Germline CDR1 SGDLS, CDR2 YYNGEE. In DNA form, the CDR3 reads TGTGCCAGCAGCGTCGATGACAGGGGGCCCGGCAAAGATACGCAGTATTTT. Translated, it gives CASSVDDRGPGKDTQYF.

This clone has only one observation. The chain has TRBV5-1 and TRBJ2-1; perhaps D is TRBD1 or TRBD2 (6 bases each). V was cut by 5 bases and J by 1 base, with 13 bases left in between. Per the germline V gene, CDR1 is SGHRS and CDR2 is YFSETQ. CDR3 length equals 15 residues. The CDR3 coding sequence is TGCGCCAGCAGGCGGAAGGGGGGTTCCTACAATGAGCAGTTCTTC. Amino acids: CASRRKGGSYNEQFF.

This chain uses TRBV6-5 with TRBJ2-5; D tentatively fits TRBD1 or TRBD2 (5 bases each). The J call is uncertain, as TRBJ2-7 better fits the DNA end. The germline CDR1 and CDR2 sequences are MNHEY and SVGAGI. The CDR3 runs to 15 residues. The CDR3 DNA sequence: TGTGCCAGCAGTTACTCCCTAGCTGCCAGGGACGAGCAGTACTTC. As protein: CASSYSLAARDEQYF.

This chain links TRBV27 with TRBJ2-3; D is undetermined. There are 14 residues in the CDR3. The germline V gene has CDR1 MNHEY and CDR2 SMNVEV (reference sequence). V lost 5 bases to trimming and J lost 1 base, with 10 bases between them. The CDR3 here is CASSLKTGTDTQYF. In DNA, the CDR3 is TGTGCCAGCAGTCTAAAAACAGGCACAGATACGCAGTATTTT.

This clone was detected ten times or more. V and J are TRBV19 and TRBJ2-7; no definite D call. V was pared by 5 bases and J by 1 base, with 12 bases between. Germline V gene sequence: CDR1 LNHDA, CDR2 SQIVND (reference sequence). The CDR3 loop spans 14 amino acids. CDR3 sequence (DNA): TGTGCCAGTAGTCAGTCCTGGAGTTCCTACGAGCAGTACTTC. It yields the protein CASSQSWSSYEQYF.

The chain links TRBV5-6 to TRBJ2-3, with TRBD1 matching 9 bases. CDR3 length: 17 amino acids. V was pared by 5 bases and J by 2 bases, with 12 bases of the junction left unmatched. CDR1 is SGHDT, CDR2 YYEEEE, per germline. This CDR3 reads CASRSRTGDHPTDTQYF. CDR3 in DNA: TGTGCCAGCAGATCTAGGACAGGGGATCACCCCACAGATACGCAGTATTTT. The full variable domain, its missing parts supplied by reference TRBV5-6 and TRBJ2-3, is DAGVTQSPTHLIKTRGQQVTLRCSPKSGHDTVSWYQQALGQGPQFIFQYYEEEERQRGNFPDRFSGHQFPNYSSELNVNALLLGDSALYLCASRSRTGDHPTDTQYFGPGTRLTVL.

Remarks on this clone: Other DNA sequences in the sample encode the same CDR3. The rearrangement links TRBV5-1 to TRBJ2-6, with D uncertain. V was trimmed by 0 bases and J by 4 bases, leaving 8 bases between them. The CDR3 consists of 15 residues. From germline, CDR1 is SGHRS and CDR2 YFSETQ. The CDR3 region is CASSLAGSGANVLTF. CDR3 in DNA: TGCGCCAGCAGCTTGGCTGGGTCGGGGGCCAACGTCCTGACTTTC.